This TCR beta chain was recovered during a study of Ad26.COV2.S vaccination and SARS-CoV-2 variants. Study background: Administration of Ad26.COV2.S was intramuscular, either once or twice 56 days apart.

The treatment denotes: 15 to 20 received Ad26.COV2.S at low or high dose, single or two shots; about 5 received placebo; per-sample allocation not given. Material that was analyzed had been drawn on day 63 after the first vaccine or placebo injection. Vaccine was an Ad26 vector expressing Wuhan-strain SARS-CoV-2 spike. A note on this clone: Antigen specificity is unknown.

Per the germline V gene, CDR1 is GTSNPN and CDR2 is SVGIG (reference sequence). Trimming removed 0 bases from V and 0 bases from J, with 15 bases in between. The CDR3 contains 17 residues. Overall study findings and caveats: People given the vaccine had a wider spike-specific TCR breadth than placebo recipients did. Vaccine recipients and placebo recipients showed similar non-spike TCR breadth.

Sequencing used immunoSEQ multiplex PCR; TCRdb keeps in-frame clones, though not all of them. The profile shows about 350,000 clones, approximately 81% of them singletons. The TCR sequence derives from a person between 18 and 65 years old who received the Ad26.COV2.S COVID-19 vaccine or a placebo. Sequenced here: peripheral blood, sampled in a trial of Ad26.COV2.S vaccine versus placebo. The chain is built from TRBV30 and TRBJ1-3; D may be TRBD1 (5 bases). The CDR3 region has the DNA TGTGCCTGGAGTGTCCCGCCAGGGTTGGACTCTGGAAACACCATATATTTT. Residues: CAWSVPPGLDSGNTIYF.